This T cell receptor beta chain was recorded in a study of T cell repertoires in cytomegalovirus infection. Whole-study context: Based on public TCR beta signatures, there were indications of CMV infection and of a matching HLA type. Points from the study as a whole: The study identified carriers of CMV plus the relevant HLA from cumulative public TCR beta family frequency. Dominating the ex vivo response were HLA-C-restricted CMV-specific TCR beta clonotypes.

This clonotype was observed a few times. Antigen: not known. TCRdb redid the calling of the reads with MiXCR, one entry per CDR3 protein. The table shows 300,000 or so distinct CDR3 sequences, with roughly 23% occurring only once. The CDR3 has 13 residues. Germline CDR1 reads SQVTM; CDR2 reads ANQGSEA. With 3 bases removed from V and 9 bases from J, the gap between germline ends came to 15 bases. Specimen: PBMCs. The chain combines TRBV29-1 with TRBJ2-1; perhaps TRBD2 as D (7 bases). This receptor was identified in a human donor in good health (CMV status not recorded). Some clones in this sample may be carry-over from other donors' samples. DNA for the CDR3: TGCAGCGTTGACGGGGGGCTCTCCCGTGAGCAGTTCTTC. It is translated as CSVDGGLSREQFF.